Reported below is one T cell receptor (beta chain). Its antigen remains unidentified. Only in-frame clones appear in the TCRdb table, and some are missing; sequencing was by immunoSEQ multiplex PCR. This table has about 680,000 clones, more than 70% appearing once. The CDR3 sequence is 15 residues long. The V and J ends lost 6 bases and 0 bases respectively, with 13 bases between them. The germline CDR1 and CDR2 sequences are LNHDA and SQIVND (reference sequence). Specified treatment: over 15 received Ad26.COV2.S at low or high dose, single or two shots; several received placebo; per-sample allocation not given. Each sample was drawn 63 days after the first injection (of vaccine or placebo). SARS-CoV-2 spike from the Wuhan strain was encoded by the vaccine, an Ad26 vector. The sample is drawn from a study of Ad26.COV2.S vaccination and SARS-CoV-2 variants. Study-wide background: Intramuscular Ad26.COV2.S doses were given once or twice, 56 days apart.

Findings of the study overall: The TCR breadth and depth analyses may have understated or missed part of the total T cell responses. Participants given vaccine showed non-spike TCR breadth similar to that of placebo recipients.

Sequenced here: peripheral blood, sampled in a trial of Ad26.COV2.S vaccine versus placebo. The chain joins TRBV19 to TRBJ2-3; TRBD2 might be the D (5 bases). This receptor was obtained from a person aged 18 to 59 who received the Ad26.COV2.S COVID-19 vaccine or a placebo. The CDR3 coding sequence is TGTGCCAGTAGGCGTCCGGGGATAAGCACAGATACGCAGTATTTT. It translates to CASRRPGISTDTQYF.